This T cell receptor beta chain was documented in a study of T cell responses to AZD1222 COVID-19 vaccine. Study-level information: Timing groups of about 4 and about 12 weeks for second doses were pooled.

Profiling relied on immunoSEQ multiplex PCR, and the TCRdb table lists in-frame clones only, not all of them. The repertoire consists of about 99,000 clones, with about 87% occurring once and the leading ten covering around 8.7%. From germline, CDR1 is KGHDR and CDR2 SFDVKD. With 2 bases removed from V and 2 bases from J, the gap between germline ends came to 10 bases. The CDR3 sequence is 15 residues long. This clone was seen a single time. Antigen unknown. Points from the study as a whole: In a largely white British group with more females than males, clonal diversity was possibly underestimated. Unmutated variant regions reportedly attract nearly half of all spike-specific TCRs. The study identified only a handful of AZD1222 recipients as seropositive at baseline.

The J gene is TRBJ2-3, the V gene TRBV24-1, with no clear D. This receptor was identified in an adult in good health. The source was peripheral blood, collected on day 0 of AZD1222 vaccination. The CDR3 DNA reads TGTGCCACCAGTGATTCGGAGAATCCCACAGATACGCAGTATTTT. As protein: CATSDSENPTDTQYF.